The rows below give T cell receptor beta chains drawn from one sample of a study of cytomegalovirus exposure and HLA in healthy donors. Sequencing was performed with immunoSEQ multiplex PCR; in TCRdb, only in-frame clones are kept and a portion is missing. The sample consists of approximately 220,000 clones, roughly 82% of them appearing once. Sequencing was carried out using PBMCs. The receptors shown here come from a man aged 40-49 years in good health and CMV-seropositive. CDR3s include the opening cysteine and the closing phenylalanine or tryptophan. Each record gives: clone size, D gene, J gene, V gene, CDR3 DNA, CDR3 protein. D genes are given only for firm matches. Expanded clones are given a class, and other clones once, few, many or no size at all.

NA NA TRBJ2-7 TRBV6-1 TGTGCCAGCATTCAGGGCTACGAGCAGTACTTC CASIQGYEQYF
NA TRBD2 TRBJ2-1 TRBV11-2 TGTGCCAGCAGCTTAGCGCGGGAGCGGGACCAGTTCTTC CASSLARERDQFF
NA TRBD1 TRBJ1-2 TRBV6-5 TGTGCCAGCAGTTACTCCGACAGGGCAGGAGGCTACACCTTC CASSYSDRAGGYTF
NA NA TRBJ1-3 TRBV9 TGTGCCAGCAGCGTAGGGCGGGTAATCTCTGGAAACACCATATATTTT CASSVGRVISGNTIYF
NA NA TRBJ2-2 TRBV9 TGTGCCAGCAGCGTAGAGGTCCTTGGGCGGGGTAGCTCCGGGGAGCTGTTTTTT CASSVEVLGRGSSGELFF
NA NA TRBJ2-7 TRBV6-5 TGTGCCAGCAGGGCGGGTCGCTCCTACGAGCAGTACTTC CASRAGRSYEQYF
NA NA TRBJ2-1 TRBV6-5 TGTGCCAGCAGTTACTCGAACAGAAACAATGAGCAGTTCTTC CASSYSNRNNEQFF
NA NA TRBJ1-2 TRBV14 TGTGCCAGCAGCCCCCCGGAGCCCTATGGCTACACCTTC CASSPPEPYGYTF
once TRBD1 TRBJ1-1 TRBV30 TGTGCCTGGAAGGGGACAGCCAGAAGCACTGAAGCTTTCTTT CAWKGTARSTEAFF
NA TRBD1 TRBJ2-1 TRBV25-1 TGTGCCAGCAGTGAACAGACAGGGGGGTGGGATGAGCAGTTCTTC CASSEQTGGWDEQFF
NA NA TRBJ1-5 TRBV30 TGTGCCTGGAGTAACCAGGGCAATCAGCCCCAGCATTTT CAWSNQGNQPQHF
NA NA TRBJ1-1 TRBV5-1 TGCGCCAGCAGCTTCTTGGGGAGTGGCTCGGGCACTGAAGCTTTCTTT CASSFLGSGSGTEAFF
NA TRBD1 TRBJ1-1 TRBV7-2 TGTGCCAGCAGCTTTTCAGGGGGCGGCACTGAAGCTTTCTTT CASSFSGGGTEAFF
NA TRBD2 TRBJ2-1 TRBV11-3 TGTGCCAGCAGCTTAATCCCGGGACTACCCAATGAGCAGTTCTTC CASSLIPGLPNEQFF
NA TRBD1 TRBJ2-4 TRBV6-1 TGTGCCACCTACAGGGGGCGCGAGGAAAACATTCAGTACTTC CATYRGREENIQYF
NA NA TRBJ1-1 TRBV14 TGTGCCAGCAGCCCTCAACAGTTAGCTGAAGCTTTCTTT CASSPQQLAEAFF
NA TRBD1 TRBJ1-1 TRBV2 TGTGCCAGCCGAGGACAGGTGAACACTGAAGCTTTCTTT CASRGQVNTEAFF
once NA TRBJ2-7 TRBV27 TGTGCCAGCAGTTTATCACTTAGCTACGAGCAGTACTTC CASSLSLSYEQYF
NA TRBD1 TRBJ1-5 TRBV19 TGTGCCAGTAGTATAGGGGGACAGGTCGGCGTACAGCCCCAGCATTTT CASSIGGQVGVQPQHF
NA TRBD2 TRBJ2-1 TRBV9 TGTGCCAGCAGCCCTCGTACTAGCGAGCCTAAGCAGTTCTTC CASSPRTSEPKQFF
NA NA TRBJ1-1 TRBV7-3 TGTGCCAGCAGCGTCCACAGGTTAATGAACACTGAAGCTTTCTTT CASSVHRLMNTEAFF
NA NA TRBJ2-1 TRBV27 TGTGCCAGCAGTTCTCTCTCCAATGAGCAGTTCTTC CASSSLSNEQFF
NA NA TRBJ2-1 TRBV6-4 TGTGCCAGCAGTGACTCGGAAGCGTCCAATGAGCAGTTCTTC CASSDSEASNEQFF
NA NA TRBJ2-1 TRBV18 TGTGCCAGCTCACCAAGACAGCTCAACAATGAGCAGTTCTTC CASSPRQLNNEQFF
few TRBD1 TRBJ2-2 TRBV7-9 TGTGCCAGCTCCTTTGAGGGGGCTGGGGAGCTGTTTTTT CASSFEGAGELFF
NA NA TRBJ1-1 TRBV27 TGTGCCAGCAGTTTGGGGGGAGGGAACACTGAAGCTTTCTTT CASSLGGGNTEAFF
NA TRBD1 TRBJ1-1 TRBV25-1 TGTGCCAGTTCCTCGGAGGGGGCTCGCACTGAAGCTTTCTTT CASSSEGARTEAFF
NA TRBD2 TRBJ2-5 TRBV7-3 TGTGCCAGCAGCTTAGCCGGGACTAGACAAGAGACCCAGTACTTC CASSLAGTRQETQYF
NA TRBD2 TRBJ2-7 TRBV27 TGTGCCAGCAGTTGGGGAGGGGCCTCCTACGAGCAGTACTTC CASSWGGASYEQYF
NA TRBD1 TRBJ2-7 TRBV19 TGTGCCAGTAGCCTAGAATTCGCCGGGACAGGGAACTACGAGCAGTACTTC CASSLEFAGTGNYEQYF
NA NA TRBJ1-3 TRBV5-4 TGTGCCAGCAGCCCGAGGGGAAGCGGGACCATATATTTT CASSPRGSGTIYF
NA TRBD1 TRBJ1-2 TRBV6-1 TGTGCCAGCAGGGGGACAGGGGGAGACTATGGCTACACCTTC CASRGTGGDYGYTF
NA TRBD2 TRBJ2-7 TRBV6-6 TGTGCCAGCAGTCAGGGACTAGCGGGATTGTACGAGCAGTACTTC CASSQGLAGLYEQYF
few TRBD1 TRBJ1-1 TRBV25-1 TGTGCCAGCAGTGAAGACAGGGGGAACACTGAAGCTTTCTTT CASSEDRGNTEAFF
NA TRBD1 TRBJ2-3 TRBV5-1 TGCGCCAGCAGCTTGGCTACAGGGGCAGATACGCAGTATTTT CASSLATGADTQYF
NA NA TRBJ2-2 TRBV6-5 TGTGCCAGCAGTCCCACATGGACCGGGGAGCTGTTTTTT CASSPTWTGELFF
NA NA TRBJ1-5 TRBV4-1 TGCGCCAGCAGCCCGGGACTTTTTAGCAATCAGCCCCAGCATTTT CASSPGLFSNQPQHF
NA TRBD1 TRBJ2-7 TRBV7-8 TGTGCCAGCAGCTTAGTAGGAACAGGGGGGTACGAGCAGTACTTC CASSLVGTGGYEQYF
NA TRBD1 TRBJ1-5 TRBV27 TGTGCCAGCAGTTCGTTACAGGGGTATCAGCCCCAGCATTTT CASSSLQGYQPQHF
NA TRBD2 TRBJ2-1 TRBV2 TGTGCCAGCAAAAACGGCTACGGGACTAGCGGGAGAGGGAACAATGAGCAGTTCTTC CASKNGYGTSGRGNNEQFF
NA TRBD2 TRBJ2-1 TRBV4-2 TGTGCCAGCAGCCATGTAGCGGGAGGGCCGAACAATGAGCAGTTCTTC CASSHVAGGPNNEQFF
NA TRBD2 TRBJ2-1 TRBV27 TGTGCCAGCAGTCTAGCGGGAGGGTATATGAATGAGCAGTTCTTC CASSLAGGYMNEQFF